Listed below are T cell receptor beta chains from one sample, sequenced in a study of T cell responses to AZD1222 COVID-19 vaccine. TCRdb keeps only in-frame clones here, not all; method: immunoSEQ multiplex PCR. This table holds around 180,000 clones, 85% to 95% found once. This sample comprised peripheral blood, obtained on day 0 of AZD1222 vaccination. Every receptor here comes from an adult in good health. Both conserved end residues are part of each CDR3. Fields, in order: J gene, V gene, CDR3 protein.

J gene: TRBJ2-1
V gene: TRBV11-3
CDR3 protein: CASSLGQGVAGGPNDEQFF

J gene: TRBJ1-3
V gene: TRBV10-3
CDR3 protein: CAISESWNTIYF

J gene: TRBJ1-6
V gene: TRBV7-2
CDR3 protein: CASSWLNSPLHF

J gene: TRBJ1-1
V gene: TRBV24-1
CDR3 protein: CATSDSGNTEAFF

J gene: TRBJ1-4
V gene: TRBV7-9
CDR3 protein: CASSSSEKLFF

J gene: TRBJ2-2
V gene: TRBV6-5
CDR3 protein: CASTLAPGFTGELFF

J gene: TRBJ2-2
V gene: TRBV29-1
CDR3 protein: CSVMGGTHDDGELFF

J gene: TRBJ1-1
V gene: TRBV27
CDR3 protein: CASTGYTEAFF

J gene: TRBJ1-1
V gene: TRBV4-3
CDR3 protein: CASSQAGRPEAFF

J gene: TRBJ2-1
V gene: TRBV4-1
CDR3 protein: CASSQPGLAGGQEQFF

J gene: TRBJ2-5
V gene: TRBV19
CDR3 protein: CATSRAYQETQYF

J gene: TRBJ2-2
V gene: TRBV11-1
CDR3 protein: CASSLVQTNTGELFF

J gene: TRBJ1-2
V gene: TRBV2
CDR3 protein: CASSKGQTYGYTF

J gene: TRBJ2-7
V gene: TRBV7-6
CDR3 protein: CASTQGRRGNYEQYF

J gene: TRBJ2-6
V gene: TRBV7-9
CDR3 protein: CASSIVLAGANVLTF

J gene: TRBJ1-1
V gene: TRBV7-9
CDR3 protein: CASLTNTEAFF

J gene: TRBJ1-5
V gene: TRBV19
CDR3 protein: CASGSLASSSNQPQHF

J gene: TRBJ1-2
V gene: TRBV19
CDR3 protein: CASSIGGGYGYTF

J gene: TRBJ1-3
V gene: TRBV28
CDR3 protein: CASSPGYWGNTIYF

J gene: TRBJ2-3
V gene: TRBV18
CDR3 protein: CASSPGAGDTDTQYF

J gene: TRBJ2-1
V gene: TRBV19
CDR3 protein: CASRLAGGGNEQFF

J gene: TRBJ1-2
V gene: TRBV18
CDR3 protein: CASSPRAGYGYTF

J gene: TRBJ1-1
V gene: TRBV7-6
CDR3 protein: CATFRGITEAFF